Following are 20 T cell receptor beta chains from one sample sequenced in a study of shared clonotypes between healthy human individuals. Sequenced by immunoSEQ multiplex PCR; TCRdb stores in-frame clones only, minus some. This sample has more than 2 million clones, with roughly 96% found just once. Material for sequencing was naive CD4+ T cells sorted from blood. Subset specified: CD45RA+ positively selected. The source of these receptors is a young man in good health.

This chain uses TRBV4-2 with TRBJ2-7; D gene unclear. Germline V CDR1 and CDR2: LGHNA, YNFKEQ. Trimming removed 1 base from V and 2 bases from J, with 9 bases in between. This CDR3 has 14 residues. The CDR3 bases are TGTGCCAGCAGCCAAGTCAGTGGTCCCTACGAGCAGTACTTC. It specifies CASSQVSGPYEQYF.

The chain employs TRBV18 and TRBJ2-1, with 9 bases that match TRBD1. The CDR3 has 17 residues. From germline, CDR1 is KGHSH and CDR2 LQKENI. With V trimmed by 1 base and J by 5 bases, 9 bases remained unmatched. The CDR3 is CASSPLFWDRVDNEQFF. CDR3 coding DNA: TGTGCCAGCTCACCACTTTTTTGGGACAGGGTCGACAATGAGCAGTTCTTC.

This rearrangement joins TRBV11-3 to TRBJ2-1; TRBD1 matches 7 bases. After removal of 1 base from V and 2 bases from J, the junction contained 5 bases not matched to a gene. This CDR3 is built from 16 residues. Germline V gene lookup returns CDR1 SGHNT and CDR2 YENEEA. CDR3 DNA: TGTGCCAGCAGCTTAGGAATGGGGACAGCCTACAATGAGCAGTTCTTC. Amino acid sequence: CASSLGMGTAYNEQFF.

The chain couples TRBV20-1 to TRBJ2-5; no clear D. The V end lost 6 bases, the J end lost 7 bases, and 6 bases lay between the germline ends. This CDR3 is built from 9 residues. The V gene's germline CDR1 is DFQATT and CDR2 SNEGSKA (reference sequence). The CDR3 DNA follows: TGCAGTGCCGCCCCGACCCAGTACTTC. It yields the protein CSAAPTQYF.

The chain combines TRBV4-1 with TRBJ1-4; the D gene is possibly TRBD1 (5 bases). The germline V gene has CDR1 MGHRA and CDR2 YSYEKL. V lost 5 bases and J lost 8, with 15 bases in between. There are 14 residues in the CDR3. This CDR3 reads CASSYGPWGEKLFF. Here the CDR3 DNA reads TGCGCCAGCAGCTACGGGCCGTGGGGCGAAAAACTGTTTTTT.

With respect to this clone: Other DNA sequences in this specimen translate into the identical CDR3. The chain is built from TRBV7-9 and TRBJ2-7; D remains unclear. Germline CDR1 is SEHNR and CDR2 is FQNEAQ (reference sequence). V was shortened by 5 bases and J by 0 bases, with 11 bases between the two germline ends. The CDR3 sequence is 14 residues long. The CDR3 DNA sequence: TGTGCCAGCAGCCCTCGAACGGGCTCCTACGAGCAGTACTTC. This encodes CASSPRTGSYEQYF.

The rearrangement joins TRBV7-2 to TRBJ2-2; D gene ambiguous. Germline values: CDR1 SGHTA, CDR2 FQGNSA. The CDR3 loop spans 14 amino acids. Trimming removed 1 base from V and 4 bases from J, with 7 bases in between. DNA for the CDR3: TGTGCCAGCAGCTTAGTATACGGCACCGGGGAGCTGTTTTTT. Its translation is CASSLVYGTGELFF.

This chain joins TRBV15 and TRBJ2-1; D not certain. The CDR3 sequence is 13 residues long. Germline V CDR1 and CDR2: LNHNV, YYDKDF (reference sequence). Deletions cut 3 bases from V and 8 bases from J, with 11 bases between. The CDR3 here is CATSSVARDEQFF. In DNA, the CDR3 is TGTGCCACCAGCAGCGTAGCTCGGGATGAGCAGTTCTTC. The variable domain in full, with the rest retrieved from reference TRBV15 and TRBJ2-1, is DAMVIQNPRYQVTQFGKPVTLSCSQTLNHNVMYWYQQKSSQAPKLLFHYYDKDFNNEADTPDNFQSRRPNTSFCFLDIRSPGLGDTAMYLCATSSVARDEQFFGPGTRLTVL.

This clone was found once. The gene calls are TRBV6-1 and TRBJ2-2; 9 nucleotides match TRBD2. V trimming: 5 bases; J trimming: 6 bases; junction bases outside the gene matches: 10. CDR1 and CDR2 (germline): MNHNS, SASEGT. CDR3 length equals 16 residues. Written as DNA, the CDR3 is TGTGCCAGCAGTCAAGGAGCGGGAGGCCCGGCCGGGGAGCTGTTTTTT. It translates to CASSQGAGGPAGELFF.

The chain recombines TRBV18 with TRBJ2-3, with a tentative D call TRBD2 (5 bases). Trimming removed 3 bases from V and 4 bases from J, with 11 bases in between. This CDR3 comprises 14 residues. Germline CDR1 reads KGHSH; CDR2 reads LQKENI. This CDR3 is CASSPESRADTQYF. In DNA, the CDR3 is TGTGCCAGCTCACCGGAATCGAGGGCAGATACGCAGTATTTT.

This clone occurred once. The V gene is TRBV5-4, the J gene TRBJ1-2, with D perhaps TRBD1 (5 bases). This CDR3 comprises 13 residues. Germline V CDR1 and CDR2: SGHNT, YYREEE (reference sequence). The V end lost 4 bases, the J end lost 3 bases, and 10 bases lay between the germline ends. The CDR3 DNA reads TGTGCCAGCAGCCCCGACAGCTACTATGGCTACACCTTC. Its protein is CASSPDSYYGYTF.

The chain links TRBV27 to TRBJ2-2; 7 bases are shared with TRBD2. Trimming at V came to 8 bases and at J to 1 base, leaving 4 bases not matched to a gene. This CDR3 comprises 14 residues. Germline V lookup: CDR1 MNHEY, CDR2 SMNVEV (reference sequence). Here the CDR3 reads CASGRGGNTGELFF. In nucleotides, the CDR3 is TGTGCCAGCGGGCGCGGGGGGAACACCGGGGAGCTGTTTTTT.

This clone was detected once. This rearrangement joins TRBV9 to TRBJ2-2, with unresolved D. V was pared by 0 bases and J by 0 bases, with 9 bases between. The CDR3 loop spans 16 amino acids. Germline lookup yields CDR1 SGDLS and CDR2 YYNGEE. CDR3 DNA: TGTGCCAGCAGCGTAGAGGTTCAGGCGAACACCGGGGAGCTGTTTTTT. Protein sequence: CASSVEVQANTGELFF.

The V gene is TRBV28, the J gene TRBJ2-6; D call uncertain. Germline CDR1 and CDR2: MDHEN and SYDVKM. CDR3 length equals 14 residues. V was trimmed by 5 bases and J by 0 bases, leaving 5 bases between them. For the CDR3, the DNA is TGTGCCAGCAGTACGAGCTCTGGGGCCAACGTCCTGACTTTC. It encodes CASSTSSGANVLTF. The full variable domain, rest sourced from reference TRBV28 and TRBJ2-6, is DVKVTQSSRYLVKRTGEKVFLECVQDMDHENMFWYRQDPGLGLRLIYFSYDVKMKEKGDIPEGYSVSREKKERFSLILESASTNQTSMYLCASSTSSGANVLTFGAGSRLTVL.

A few counts support this clone. This sequence joins TRBV10-1 and TRBJ1-6; possible D gene TRBD1, 6 bases. Germline V lookup: CDR1 WNHNN, CDR2 SYGVQD (reference sequence). The ends were cut back, 6 bases at V and 10 bases at J, with 13 bases in the middle. The CDR3 sequence is 13 residues long. Here the CDR3 DNA reads TGCGCCAGCAGCCCGGTCGGGGGCTCACCCCTCCACTTT. Translated: CASSPVGGSPLHF.

The chain is built from TRBV2 and TRBJ2-7; possible D gene TRBD1, 5 bases. Trimming removed 3 bases from V and 3 bases from J, with 24 bases in between. The CDR3 is made up of 18 amino acids. Germline assignment: CDR1 SNHLY and CDR2 FYNNEI. CDR3 amino acids: CASSDGPPSLGDHYEQYF. The CDR3 bases are TGTGCCAGCAGTGATGGGCCCCCTTCCCTAGGGGATCACTACGAGCAGTACTTC.

The chain combines TRBV6-5 with TRBJ1-6, with D uncertain. Germline CDR1 MNHEY, CDR2 SVGAGI. This CDR3 spans 15 amino acids. V shed 1 base and J shed 7 bases, with 11 bases lying between them. The chain's CDR3 is CASSYFIEGNSPLHF. The DNA for the CDR3 is TGTGCCAGCAGTTACTTCATAGAAGGGAATTCACCCCTCCACTTT.

The J gene is TRBJ2-7, the V gene TRBV27; D may be TRBD1 or TRBD2 (6 bases each). The CDR3 totals 13 residues. V lost 11 bases, J lost 3 bases, and 17 bases lay in between. Germline V lookup: CDR1 MNHEY, CDR2 SMNVEV (reference sequence). CDR3 DNA sequence: TGTGCCTCAGAGGGGGGTGGTTGCTACGAGCAGTACTTC. As protein: CASEGGGCYEQYF.

CDR3 loop: CATSREGVGYEQYF. CDR3 bases: TGTGCCACCAGCAGAGAGGGGGTGGGTTACGAGCAGTACTTC. The chain uses TRBV15 and TRBJ2-7; D tentatively fits TRBD1 or TRBD2 (5 bases each). Germline lookup yields CDR1 LNHNV and CDR2 YYDKDF (reference sequence). The germline V and J ends were trimmed by 0 bases and 4 bases, with 10 bases remaining between them. This CDR3 has 14 residues.

The rearrangement joins TRBV10-3 to TRBJ1-2; TRBD1 aligns across 7 bases. In germline, CDR1 is ENHRY, CDR2 SYGVKD. The ends lost 4 bases at V and 0 bases at J; junction bases unmatched: 2. The CDR3 consists of 14 residues. DNA for the CDR3: TGTGCCATCAGTGGACAGGGAACTAACTATGGCTACACCTTC. Translating it yields CAISGQGTNYGYTF.